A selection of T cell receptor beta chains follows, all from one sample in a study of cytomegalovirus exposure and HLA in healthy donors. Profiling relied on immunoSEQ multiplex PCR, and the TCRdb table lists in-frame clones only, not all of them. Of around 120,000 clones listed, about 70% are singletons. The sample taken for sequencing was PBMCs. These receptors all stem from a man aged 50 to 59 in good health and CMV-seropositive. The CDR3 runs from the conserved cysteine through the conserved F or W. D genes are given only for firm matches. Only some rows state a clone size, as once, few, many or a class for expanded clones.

CDR3 protein: CASSSPGLAINEQFF; CDR3 DNA: TGTGCCAGCAGCTCCCCGGGACTAGCGATCAATGAGCAGTTCTTC; clone size: few; V gene: TRBV7-8; D gene: TRBD2; J gene: TRBJ2-1
CDR3 protein: CASSIAGQGSYEQYF; CDR3 DNA: TGTGCCAGTAGTATCGCGGGACAGGGGTCCTACGAGCAGTACTTC; clone size: NA; V gene: TRBV19; D gene: TRBD1; J gene: TRBJ2-7
CDR3 protein: CASRPSGTTKSEAFF; CDR3 DNA: TGTGCCAGTAGGCCTTCCGGGACAACGAAATCTGAAGCTTTCTTT; clone size: many; V gene: TRBV10-3; D gene: NA; J gene: TRBJ1-1
CDR3 protein: CASSSPGQGLGEQYF; CDR3 DNA: TGCGCCAGCAGCTCCCCGGGACAGGGATTGGGCGAGCAGTACTTC; clone size: NA; V gene: TRBV5-1; D gene: TRBD1; J gene: TRBJ2-7
CDR3 protein: CSPPRGYYGYTF; CDR3 DNA: TGCAGCCCGCCTAGGGGCTACTATGGCTACACCTTC; clone size: NA; V gene: TRBV29-1; D gene: NA; J gene: TRBJ1-2
CDR3 protein: CSVSGQGDTGELFF; CDR3 DNA: TGCAGCGTATCGGGACAGGGAGACACCGGGGAGCTGTTTTTT; clone size: NA; V gene: TRBV29-1; D gene: TRBD1; J gene: TRBJ2-2
CDR3 protein: CASSSDRDLRNEQFF; CDR3 DNA: TGTGCCAGCAGCTCCGACCGGGACTTGCGCAATGAGCAGTTCTTC; clone size: NA; V gene: TRBV7-3; D gene: NA; J gene: TRBJ2-1
CDR3 protein: CASSAGQGLNTEAFF; CDR3 DNA: TGTGCCAGCAGCGCGGGACAGGGTCTGAACACTGAAGCTTTCTTT; clone size: NA; V gene: TRBV9; D gene: TRBD1; J gene: TRBJ1-1
CDR3 protein: CASSTSLGGGPTEAFF; CDR3 DNA: TGTGCCAGTAGTACATCCCTGGGAGGCGGGCCCACTGAAGCTTTCTTT; clone size: NA; V gene: TRBV19; D gene: NA; J gene: TRBJ1-1
CDR3 protein: CASSFPLGGYMNTEAFF; CDR3 DNA: TGTGCCAGCAGCTTTCCCTTGGGAGGTTATATGAACACTGAAGCTTTCTTT; clone size: once; V gene: TRBV5-6; D gene: NA; J gene: TRBJ1-1
CDR3 protein: CASSKEPLTGGNQPQHF; CDR3 DNA: TGCGCCAGCAGCAAGGAACCACTCACAGGGGGAAATCAGCCCCAGCATTTT; clone size: NA; V gene: TRBV5-1; D gene: TRBD1; J gene: TRBJ1-5
CDR3 protein: CASLPDREKANYGYTF; CDR3 DNA: TGTGCCAGCTTACCTGACAGGGAAAAAGCTAACTATGGCTACACCTTC; clone size: NA; V gene: TRBV18; D gene: TRBD1; J gene: TRBJ1-2
CDR3 protein: CASSLEGTGQETQYF; CDR3 DNA: TGCGCCAGCAGCTTGGAAGGGACAGGCCAAGAGACCCAGTACTTC; clone size: NA; V gene: TRBV5-1; D gene: TRBD1; J gene: TRBJ2-5
CDR3 protein: CASSIVRDRGRRTGELFF; CDR3 DNA: TGTGCCAGTAGTATAGTCCGGGACAGGGGCCGGCGAACCGGGGAGCTGTTTTTT; clone size: NA; V gene: TRBV19; D gene: TRBD1; J gene: TRBJ2-2
CDR3 protein: CASSSSPGEGTEAFF; CDR3 DNA: TGCGCCAGCAGCTCCTCCCCAGGGGAGGGCACTGAAGCTTTCTTT; clone size: once; V gene: TRBV5-1; D gene: NA; J gene: TRBJ1-1
CDR3 protein: CASSDRDRGTDTQYF; CDR3 DNA: TGTGCCAGCAGTGACCGGGACAGGGGTACAGATACGCAGTATTTT; clone size: NA; V gene: TRBV25-1; D gene: TRBD1; J gene: TRBJ2-3
CDR3 protein: CASSGRGRVNSPLHF; CDR3 DNA: TGTGCCAGCTCAGGCAGGGGGCGCGTTAATTCACCCCTCCACTTT; clone size: NA; V gene: TRBV18; D gene: TRBD1; J gene: TRBJ1-6
CDR3 protein: CASSLRDSTSNTIYF; CDR3 DNA: TGCGCCAGCAGCTTGCGGGACTCCACCTCGAACACCATATATTTT; clone size: NA; V gene: TRBV5-1; D gene: NA; J gene: TRBJ1-3
CDR3 protein: CASSQVGGSSGNTIYF; CDR3 DNA: TGTGCCAGCAGCCAAGTAGGCGGATCCTCTGGAAACACCATATATTTT; clone size: NA; V gene: TRBV14; D gene: NA; J gene: TRBJ1-3
CDR3 protein: CASRTGRTNEKLFF; CDR3 DNA: TGTGCCAGCAGGACAGGGAGGACTAATGAAAAACTGTTTTTT; clone size: NA; V gene: TRBV6-5; D gene: TRBD1; J gene: TRBJ1-4
CDR3 protein: CASSPVTGADSPLHF; CDR3 DNA: TGTGCCAGCAGCCCCGTGACAGGGGCAGATTCACCCCTCCACTTT; clone size: NA; V gene: TRBV16; D gene: TRBD1; J gene: TRBJ1-6
CDR3 protein: CASSEEPLNSPLHF; CDR3 DNA: TGTGCCAGCAGTGAGGAGCCTCTGAATTCACCCCTCCACTTT; clone size: few; V gene: TRBV6-1; D gene: NA; J gene: TRBJ1-6